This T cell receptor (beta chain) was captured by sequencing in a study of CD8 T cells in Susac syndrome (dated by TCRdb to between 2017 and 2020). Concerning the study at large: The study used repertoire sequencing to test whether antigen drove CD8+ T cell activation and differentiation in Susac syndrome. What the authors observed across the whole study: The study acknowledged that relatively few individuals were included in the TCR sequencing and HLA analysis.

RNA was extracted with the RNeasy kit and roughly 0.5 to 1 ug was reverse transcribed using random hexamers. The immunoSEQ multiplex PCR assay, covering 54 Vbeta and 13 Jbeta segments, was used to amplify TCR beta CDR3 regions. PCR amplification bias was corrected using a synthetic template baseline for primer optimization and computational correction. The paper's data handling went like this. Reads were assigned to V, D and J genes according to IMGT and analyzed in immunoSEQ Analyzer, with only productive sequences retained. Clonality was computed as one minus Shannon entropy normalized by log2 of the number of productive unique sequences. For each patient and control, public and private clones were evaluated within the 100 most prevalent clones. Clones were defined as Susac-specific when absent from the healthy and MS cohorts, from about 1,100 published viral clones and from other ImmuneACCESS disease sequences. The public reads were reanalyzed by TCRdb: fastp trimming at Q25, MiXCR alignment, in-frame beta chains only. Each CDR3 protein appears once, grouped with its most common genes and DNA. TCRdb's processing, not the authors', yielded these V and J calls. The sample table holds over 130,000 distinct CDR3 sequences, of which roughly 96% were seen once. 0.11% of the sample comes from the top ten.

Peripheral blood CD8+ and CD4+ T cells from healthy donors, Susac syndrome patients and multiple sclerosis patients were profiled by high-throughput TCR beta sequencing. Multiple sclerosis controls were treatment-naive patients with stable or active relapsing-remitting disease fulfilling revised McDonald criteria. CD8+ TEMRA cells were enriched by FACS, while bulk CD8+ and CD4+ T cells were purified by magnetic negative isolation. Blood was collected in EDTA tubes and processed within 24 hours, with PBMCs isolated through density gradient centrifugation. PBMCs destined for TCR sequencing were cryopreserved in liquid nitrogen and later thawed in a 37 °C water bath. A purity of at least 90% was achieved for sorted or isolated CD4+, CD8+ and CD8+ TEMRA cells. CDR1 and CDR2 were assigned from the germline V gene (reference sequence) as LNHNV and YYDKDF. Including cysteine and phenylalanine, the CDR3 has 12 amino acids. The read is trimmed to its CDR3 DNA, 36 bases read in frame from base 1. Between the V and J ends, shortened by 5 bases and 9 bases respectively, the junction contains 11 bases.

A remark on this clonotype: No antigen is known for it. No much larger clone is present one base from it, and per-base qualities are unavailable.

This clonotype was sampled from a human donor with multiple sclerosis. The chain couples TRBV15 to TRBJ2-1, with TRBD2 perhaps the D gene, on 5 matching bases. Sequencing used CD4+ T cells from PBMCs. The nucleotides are TGTGCCACCAGCTCGGGGTACGGTGAGCAGTTCTTC. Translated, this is CATSSGYGEQFF.